This T cell receptor (beta chain) was profiled in a study of response to subunit inactivated influenza vaccine. One entry per CDR3 protein, called by TCRdb with MiXCR from the RT-PCR reads. The top ten hold approximately 10% of the sample, which has around 200,000 distinct CDR3 sequences, nearly 9.5% seen once. Whole-study findings and limits: Every seasonal influenza vaccination brings in few new T cells, the authors suggested.

V shed 7 bases, J shed 9 bases, and the junction held 9 bases outside the gene matches. Germline CDR1 MNHEY, CDR2 SVGAGI. The length of the CDR3 is 14 residues. On this clonotype: Its antigen is not identified.

This sequence joins TRBV6-5 and TRBJ1-6; 7 positions match TRBD1. The specimen comprised non-naive T cells sorted from PBMCs, sampled on the day of vaccination. The sequence came from a man aged 45-65 years who received an inactivated influenza vaccine. CDR3 DNA sequence: TGTGCCAGCATTTCGACAGGGTCGGCTTCACCCCTCCACTTT. Protein sequence: CASISTGSASPLHF.